The 27 T cell receptor beta chains presented below share a single source sample, sequenced in a study of T cells in localized non-small cell lung cancer. The method was immunoSEQ multiplex PCR; TCRdb's version includes in-frame clones alone and lacks a portion of them. Among 40,000 or so clones listed, 70% to 80% were seen once. The input for sequencing was PBMCs, taken before any cancer treatment. The source of these receptors is a woman aged 40 to 75 with stage II squamous cell lung carcinoma.

The CDR3 DNA is TGTGCCAGCAGTGAAGCGACAGGGGGCACTGAAGCTTTCTTT. Its translation: CASSEATGGTEAFF. V and J are TRBV2 and TRBJ1-1, with TRBD1 matching 9 bases. Germline V CDR1 and CDR2: SNHLY, FYNNEI. Trimming removed 0 bases from V and 4 bases from J; junction bases left unmatched: 0. The CDR3 contains 14 residues.

The chain couples TRBV6-5 to TRBJ1-2; weak D call: TRBD1 (5 bases). V was shortened by 5 bases and J by 6 bases, with 13 bases between the two germline ends. This CDR3 has 13 amino acids. Germline CDR1 and CDR2: MNHEY and SVGAGI. DNA for the CDR3: TGTGCCAGCAGTCCTCGGACAATCGATGGCTACACCTTC. Translated, it gives CASSPRTIDGYTF.

The genes are TRBV14 and TRBJ2-7; D remains ambiguous. Trimming removed 1 base from V and 6 bases from J, with 10 bases in between. CDR1 and CDR2 (germline): SGHDN, FVKESK. This CDR3 is built from 13 residues. In nucleotides, the CDR3 is TGTGCCAGCAGCCAAGCCGTGGTCGGCGAGCAGTACGTC. It yields the protein CASSQAVVGEQYV.

This clone was counted a single time. The rearrangement joins TRBV19 to TRBJ2-2, with D tentatively TRBD1 (6 bases). Per germline, CDR1 LNHDA and CDR2 SQIVND (reference sequence). Trimming left V 4 bases short and J 4 bases short, with 10 bases between. This CDR3 has 14 residues. Here the CDR3 DNA reads TGTGCCAGTAGTACTGAGGGGGTCACCGGGGAGCTGTTTTTT. Translating gives CASSTEGVTGELFF.

This clone was observed once. This chain links TRBV28 with TRBJ1-4, with unresolved D. CDR1 MDHEN and CDR2 SYDVKM come from the germline V gene. The CDR3 is made up of 14 amino acids. Trimming cost V 6 bases and J 8 bases, with 16 bases left between them. CDR3 in DNA: TGTGCCAGCAGCCTATCTGGCCGCCGAGAAAAACTGTTTTTT. It specifies CASSLSGRREKLFF.

The V gene is TRBV28, the J gene TRBJ2-5; the match to TRBD1 covers 8 bases. Looked up from germline, CDR1 is MDHEN and CDR2 is SYDVKM. Trimming removed 2 bases from V and 6 bases from J; junction bases left unmatched: 5. The CDR3 runs 14 residues. For the CDR3, the DNA is TGTGCCAGCAGTTTACAGGGGGCTTCGAAGACCCAGTACTTC. This translates into CASSLQGASKTQYF. Drawing the rest from reference TRBV28 and TRBJ2-5, the complete variable domain is DVKVTQSSRYLVKRTGEKVFLECVQDMDHENMFWYRQDPGLGLRLIYFSYDVKMKEKGDIPEGYSVSREKKERFSLILESASTNQTSMYLCASSLQGASKTQYFGPGTRLLVL.

V is TRBV20-1 and J is TRBJ2-1, with D perhaps matching TRBD2 (5 bases). The V gene lost 5 bases and the J gene lost 13 bases, with 15 bases spanning the gap. The length of the CDR3 is 11 residues. Germline V gene data show CDR1 as DFQATT and CDR2 as SNEGSKA (reference sequence). The chain's CDR3 is CSAALLGIQFF. As DNA, the CDR3 is TGCAGTGCTGCCCTACTAGGAATACAGTTCTTC.

The chain has TRBV5-1 and TRBJ2-5, with 7 bases matching TRBD1. This CDR3 comprises 13 residues. Germline V gene sequence: CDR1 SGHRS, CDR2 YFSETQ. With V trimmed by 5 bases and J by 7 bases, 8 bases remained unmatched. The CDR3 reads CASRSGTEGTQYF. The CDR3 DNA reads as TGCGCCAGCAGATCCGGGACAGAAGGGACCCAGTACTTC.

The rearrangement joins TRBV27 to TRBJ1-4, with D tentatively TRBD1 (5 bases). The V end lost 6 bases, the J end lost 8 bases, and 22 bases lay between the germline ends. This CDR3 has 16 residues. CDR1 MNHEY and CDR2 SMNVEV come from the germline V gene (reference sequence). CDR3 region: CASSLSRVNGREKLFF. The CDR3 region has the DNA TGTGCCAGCAGCCTCAGCAGGGTTAATGGTAGGGAAAAACTGTTTTTT.

This clone appeared a few times. This chain joins TRBV19 and TRBJ2-5, with D perhaps TRBD2 (5 bases). V lost 7 bases and J 2 bases, leaving 17 bases between the germline ends. The CDR3 totals 15 residues. Germline V CDR1 and CDR2: LNHDA, SQIVND (reference sequence). The CDR3 DNA reads TGTGCCAGTAACCCACGGGGAGAAACACAAGAGACCCAGTACTTC. Encoded protein: CASNPRGETQETQYF.

The chain links TRBV5-1 to TRBJ1-2; no clear D. Looked up from germline, CDR1 is SGHRS and CDR2 is YFSETQ. This CDR3 has 14 amino acids. V gave up 0 bases and J gave up 4 bases, with 10 bases separating them. The CDR3: CASSLGGRLYGYTF. DNA of the CDR3: TGCGCCAGCAGCTTGGGAGGCAGGCTCTATGGCTACACCTTC.

This chain links TRBV28 with TRBJ2-2, with D possibly matching TRBD2 (6 bases). CDR3 length equals 16 residues. With 5 bases removed from V and 2 bases from J, the gap between germline ends came to 15 bases. Germline V lookup: CDR1 MDHEN, CDR2 SYDVKM. The CDR3 loop is CASSPGLFSNTGELFF. CDR3 in DNA: TGTGCCAGCAGTCCGGGACTTTTCTCTAACACCGGGGAGCTGTTTTTT.

The genes are TRBV29-1 and TRBJ2-1; D perhaps matches TRBD1 (5 bases). Looked up from germline, CDR1 is SQVTM and CDR2 is ANQGSEA. This CDR3 has 15 amino acids. The V end was cut by 1 base, the J end by 0 bases, with 10 bases between. As DNA, the CDR3 is TGCAGCGTTGAAGGGACACCGAGCTCCTACAATGAGCAGTTCTTC. It codes for CSVEGTPSSYNEQFF.

The gene calls are TRBV7-2 and TRBJ2-5; tentatively, D is TRBD1 or TRBD2 (5 bases each). Per germline, CDR1 SGHTA and CDR2 FQGNSA. The CDR3 extends over 14 amino acids. The V end lost 5 bases, the J end lost 7 bases, and 17 bases lay between the germline ends. CDR3 in DNA: TGTGCCAGCAGCGCCCACGGGGCGGGTATGACCCAGTACTTC. Its translation: CASSAHGAGMTQYF. The variable domain in full, completed from reference TRBV7-2 and TRBJ2-5, reads GAGVSQSPSNKVTEKGKDVELRCDPISGHTALYWYRQSLGQGLEFLIYFQGNSAPDKSGLPSDRFSAERTGGSVSTLTIQRTQQEDSAVYLCASSAHGAGMTQYFGPGTRLLVL.

The rearrangement uses TRBV19 and TRBJ1-5; no clear D. The CDR3 has 14 residues. Germline V gives CDR1 LNHDA, CDR2 SQIVND (reference sequence). Trimming shortened V by 3 bases and J by 1 base, and 7 bases separated the two germline ends. CDR3 in amino acids: CASSIPVSNQPQHF. The CDR3 DNA sequence: TGTGCCAGTAGTATCCCTGTAAGCAATCAGCCCCAGCATTTT.

The sample holds one count of this clone. The genes are TRBV28 and TRBJ2-7; weak D call: TRBD1 (6 bases). Per the germline V gene, CDR1 is MDHEN and CDR2 is SYDVKM. V was shortened by 5 bases and J by 4 bases, with 12 bases between the two germline ends. CDR3 size: 13 residues. The CDR3 protein is CASSRQARYEQYF. CDR3 bases: TGTGCCAGCAGTAGACAGGCTCGATACGAGCAGTACTTC. Based on the CDR3 plus reference TRBV28 and TRBJ2-7, the full variable domain is DVKVTQSSRYLVKRTGEKVFLECVQDMDHENMFWYRQDPGLGLRLIYFSYDVKMKEKGDIPEGYSVSREKKERFSLILESASTNQTSMYLCASSRQARYEQYFGPGTRLTVT.

The V call is TRBV5-1, the J call TRBJ2-5; 7 positions agree with TRBD1. V was pared by 1 base and J by 5 bases, with 8 bases of the junction left unmatched. This CDR3 is built from 15 residues. The germline V gene has CDR1 SGHRS and CDR2 YFSETQ. This CDR3 is CASSLLTDRRETQYF. The CDR3 region has the DNA TGCGCCAGCAGCTTGCTTACGGACAGGAGGGAGACCCAGTACTTC.

The chain employs TRBV15 and TRBJ2-2; D unclear. Trimming stripped 0 bases from V and 1 base from J, with 9 bases between. Germline CDR1 reads LNHNV; CDR2 reads YYDKDF (reference sequence). This CDR3 region has 16 residues. The CDR3 loop is CATSRDYNRNTGELFF. CDR3 DNA: TGTGCCACCAGCAGAGATTATAACAGGAACACCGGGGAGCTGTTTTTT. The variable domain in full, with the rest retrieved from reference TRBV15 and TRBJ2-2, is DAMVIQNPRYQVTQFGKPVTLSCSQTLNHNVMYWYQQKSSQAPKLLFHYYDKDFNNEADTPDNFQSRRPNTSFCFLDIRSPGLGDTAMYLCATSRDYNRNTGELFFGEGSRLTVL.

V gene TRBV5-1 combines with J gene TRBJ2-1; D is ambiguous. The CDR3 totals 15 residues. CDR1 and CDR2 (germline): SGHRS, YFSETQ. The V end lost 0 bases, the J end lost 0 bases, and 7 bases lay between the germline ends. In DNA, the CDR3 is TGCGCCAGCAGCTTGGGGGCGAGCTCCTACAATGAGCAGTTCTTC. Protein sequence: CASSLGASSYNEQFF.

This clone was counted a few times. The rearrangement uses TRBV10-3 and TRBJ1-5; TRBD1 is a possible D gene (5 bases). The CDR3 has 18 residues. V gave up 1 base and J gave up 0 bases, with 16 bases separating them. Germline values: CDR1 ENHRY, CDR2 SYGVKD. The CDR3 sequence: CAISEFSRGVNSNQPQHF. CDR3 DNA: TGTGCCATCAGTGAGTTTTCGAGGGGAGTTAATAGCAATCAGCCCCAGCATTTT.

This clone rates as medium-sized. V usage is TRBV9 and J usage is TRBJ2-1, with 7 bases lining up with TRBD1. J lost 0 bases, V lost 2 bases, and 2 bases had no gene match. The germline V gene encodes CDR1 SGDLS and CDR2 YYNGEE. This CDR3 comprises 15 residues. The CDR3 nucleotides are TGTGCCAGCAGCGTCCAGGGGGACTCCTACAATGAGCAGTTCTTC. Residues: CASSVQGDSYNEQFF. The full variable domain, completed using reference TRBV9 and TRBJ2-1, is DSGVTQTPKHLITATGQRVTLRCSPRSGDLSVYWYQQSLDQGLQFLIQYYNGEERAKGNILERFSAQQFPDLHSELNLSSLELGDSALYFCASSVQGDSYNEQFFGPGTRLTVL.

The CDR3 reads CASIVSSYNSPLHF. The CDR3 DNA sequence: TGTGCCAGCATTGTAAGCTCCTATAATTCACCCCTCCACTTT. This chain links TRBV28 with TRBJ1-6; no reliable D call. Trimming shortened V by 7 bases and J by 0 bases, and 7 bases separated the two germline ends. Germline CDR1 and CDR2: MDHEN and SYDVKM. CDR3 size: 14 residues. Drawing the rest from reference TRBV28 and TRBJ1-6, the complete variable domain is DVKVTQSSRYLVKRTGEKVFLECVQDMDHENMFWYRQDPGLGLRLIYFSYDVKMKEKGDIPEGYSVSREKKERFSLILESASTNQTSMYLCASIVSSYNSPLHFGNGTRLTVT.

The genes are TRBV7-9 and TRBJ2-2; possibly TRBD1 for D (6 bases). The germline V and J ends were trimmed by 1 base and 4 bases, with 10 bases remaining between them. This CDR3 spans 15 amino acids. Per germline, CDR1 SEHNR and CDR2 FQNEAQ (reference sequence). CDR3 sequence: CASSLEGGVTGELFF. As DNA, the CDR3 is TGTGCCAGCAGCTTAGAAGGGGGAGTCACCGGGGAGCTGTTTTTT.

This clone has more than one count but fewer than ten. The chain couples TRBV7-6 to TRBJ1-4, with no clear D. CDR3 length: 16 amino acids. The germline gives CDR1 SGHVS, CDR2 FNYEAQ. V lost 4 bases, J lost 4 bases, and 16 bases lay in between. The CDR3 coding sequence is TGTGCCAGCAGCTCGGCCCCGGGCGGAAATAATGAAAAACTGTTTTTT. It codes for CASSSAPGGNNEKLFF.

The chain has TRBV9 and TRBJ2-5; 11 nucleotides line up with TRBD2. CDR3 length equals 15 residues. V lost 4 bases and J lost 2; bases outside the gene matches: 4. Germline CDR1 is SGDLS and CDR2 is YYNGEE. The CDR3 DNA reads as TGTGCCAGCAGCTTGGGACTAGCGGAACAAGAGACCCAGTACTTC. Its translation: CASSLGLAEQETQYF.

The gene calls are TRBV10-3 and TRBJ1-6; weak D call: TRBD1 (5 bases). The germline V gene encodes CDR1 ENHRY and CDR2 SYGVKD. There are 15 residues in the CDR3. Trimming left V 2 bases short and J 5 bases short, with 10 bases between. CDR3 sequence (DNA): TGTGCCATCAGTGAGGAGACAGCCGATAATTCACCCCTCCACTTT. Protein product: CAISEETADNSPLHF.

This clone was observed a handful of times. J is TRBJ2-2 and V is TRBV29-1; D not certain. Germline values: CDR1 SQVTM, CDR2 ANQGSEA. V shed 3 bases and J shed 4 bases, with 15 bases lying between them. This CDR3 is 15 amino acids long. This CDR3 is CSVERPDKSTGELFF. Here the CDR3 DNA reads TGCAGCGTTGAGAGGCCAGACAAATCCACCGGGGAGCTGTTTTTT.